Following are 5 T cell receptor beta chains from one sample sequenced in a study of blood T cell repertoires in COVID-19. The repertoire was sequenced with immunoSEQ multiplex PCR; TCRdb's copy has only in-frame clones and lacks some. The table shows 200,000 to 300,000 clones, with 91% occurring only once. The material sequenced was peripheral blood. The receptors derive from a young adult with COVID-19, enrolled during active disease.

The V call is TRBV6-5, the J call TRBJ2-1; D may be TRBD1 (6 bases). This CDR3 has 13 amino acids. Germline loops: CDR1 MNHEY, CDR2 SVGAGI. The V end lost 7 bases, the J end lost 3 bases, and 10 bases lay between the germline ends. CDR3 DNA: TGTGCCAGCATGGGGGCCGGCTACAATGAGCAGTTCTTC. Its protein product is CASMGAGYNEQFF.

The chain employs TRBV28 and TRBJ1-2, with 7 bases lining up with TRBD1. V gave up 1 base and J gave up 0 bases; unmatched junction bases: 5. Germline CDR1 reads MDHEN; CDR2 reads SYDVKM. This CDR3 is built from 16 residues. The DNA of the CDR3 is TGTGCCAGCAGTTTATTAGGGACAGCCTCTAACTATGGCTACACCTTC. As protein: CASSLLGTASNYGYTF.

This chain joins TRBV7-6 and TRBJ2-7; D is perhaps TRBD2 (5 bases). The CDR3 extends over 15 amino acids. V was cut by 2 bases and J by 6 bases, with 17 bases left in between. Germline V CDR1 and CDR2: SGHVS, FNYEAQ. This chain's CDR3 is CASSLSSVGLREQYF. CDR3 DNA: TGTGCCAGCAGCTTAAGTAGCGTCGGGCTGCGCGAGCAGTACTTC.

The chain is built from TRBV5-1 and TRBJ2-7; 11 nucleotides agree with TRBD1. This CDR3 is 16 amino acids long. Germline trimming cut 3 bases from V and 3 bases from J; bases unmatched to any gene: 8. Germline V gene sequence: CDR1 SGHRS, CDR2 YFSETQ. As DNA, the CDR3 is TGCGCCAGCAGCTCGAACGCCGGGACAGGGGGCTACGAGCAGTACTTC. Translated, it gives CASSSNAGTGGYEQYF.

The chain joins TRBV12-3 or TRBV12-4 to TRBJ2-3, with 8 bases aligning to TRBD2. This CDR3 comprises 13 residues. V shed 5 bases and J 11 bases; nucleotides not matched to a gene: 9. This CDR3 reads CASSQGLAGGQYF. The DNA for the CDR3 is TGTGCCAGCAGTCAAGGACTAGCCGGGGGGCAGTATTTT.